Sequencing of this TCR beta chain was carried out in a study of cytomegalovirus exposure and HLA in healthy donors. Overall study findings and caveats: A later examination showed that TCR association rates differed by HLA locus, with DRB1 most and HLA-C fewest.

This CDR3 has 19 amino acids. V shed 3 bases and J 4 bases; nucleotides not matched to a gene: 19. CDR1 is SGHRS, CDR2 YFSETQ, per germline. It was with 60 Vbeta and 13 Jbeta primers that the PCR ran. The table came from immunoSEQ multiplex PCR; TCRdb's copy has only in-frame clones and leaves some out. The table shows under 200,000 clones, with more than 65% occurring only once. A note on this clone: Its antigen is undetermined.

The chain couples TRBV5-1 to TRBJ2-4; 7 nucleotides line up with TRBD1. The TCR sequence derives from a woman between 35 and 50 years old in good health and CMV-seropositive. Source material: PBMCs. CDR3 nucleotide sequence: TGCGCCAGCAGCTCTCCTAAAACCGGGACAGCAGGCGATAAAAACATTCAGTACTTC. Encoded protein: CASSSPKTGTAGDKNIQYF.